One sample yielded the 2 T cell receptor beta chains listed below, sequenced in a study of shared clonotypes between healthy human individuals (dated by TCRdb to 2020 to 2022). CD8 naive samples consisted of CD45RO-negative cells that were positively selected for CCR7, yielding a CD45RA+CCR7+ population without TemRA cells. The library was prepared using the immunoSEQ multiplex PCR assay. Imported from immuneACCESS, the table was reduced by TCRdb to in-frame sequences with V and J called. These copies leave out some clones; in studies compared against another copy, an unresolved V gene accounts for under half, and the cause of the remainder is not known. Recorded for this sample are about 2.2 million clones; 85% to 95% of them occurred a single time. The ten top clones hold 1.5% to 2% of the sample. Sequencing input: naive CD8+ T cells from PBMCs. Explained via the paper, the cell subset or site label denotes: CD45RA+CCR7+. These TCRs come from a young man in good health. Some clones in this sample may be carry-over from other donors' samples.

The J gene is TRBJ1-5, the V gene TRBV29-1, with 8 bases aligning to TRBD1. Germline CDR1 SQVTM, CDR2 ANQGSEA. With V trimmed by 6 bases and J by 6 bases, 10 bases remained unmatched. CDR3 length: 14 amino acids. CDR3 sequence (DNA): TGCAGCGTCCAACAGGGGGTTCCGGGTCAGCCCCAGCATTTT. This sequence encodes CSVQQGVPGQPQHF.

This CDR3 reads CASSDGWPGELFF. The CDR3 DNA reads TGTGCCAGCAGTGATGGGTGGCCCGGGGAGCTGTTTTTT. The gene calls are TRBV6-1 and TRBJ2-2; D remains ambiguous. V gave up 3 bases and J gave up 6 bases, with 8 bases separating them. The CDR3 is made up of 13 amino acids. Per germline, CDR1 MNHNS and CDR2 SASEGT.